This TCR beta chain was recovered during a study of blood T cells in healthy people across ages. Broader study findings: Naive CD4+ cell counts and diversity both ran higher in long-lived than in aged donors.

Then a second PCR, running roughly 7 to 12 cycles, was carried out with a sample-barcoded 5' primer and a J-beta primer mix. Via MiXCR, TCRdb re-called the 5' RACE reads, giving one row per CDR3 protein. The data hold approximately 850,000 distinct CDR3 sequences, with roughly 44% observed a single time. The V gene end was trimmed by 0 bases and the J gene end by 11 bases; junction bases not matched to a gene: 14. Per the germline V gene, CDR1 is SQVTM and CDR2 is ANQGSEA. There are 15 residues in the CDR3. Notes on this clonotype: Its specificity is unknown.

The sample was blood. This chain joins TRBV29-1 and TRBJ2-5; 8 nucleotides agree with TRBD1. The clonotype originates from a man between 60 and 70 years old in good health. The CDR3 here is CSVEDPQGAPGEQYF. For the CDR3, the DNA is TGCAGCGTTGAAGACCCCCAGGGGGCTCCCGGTGAGCAGTACTTC.